The 23 T cell receptor beta chains in this list originate from one sample, sequenced in a study of high-grade serous ovarian cancer treatment subgroups. Tumor samples were taken before definitive surgery or chemotherapy. Sequenced by immunoSEQ multiplex PCR; TCRdb stores in-frame clones only, minus some. The sample records roughly 8,000 clones, 72% being singletons. Sequencing used tumor tissue. These receptors all stem from a human donor with high-grade serous ovarian cancer.

This clone has a handful of counts. This chain joins TRBV6-6 and TRBJ1-1; D possibly corresponds to TRBD1 (5 bases). CDR1 and CDR2 from the germline V gene are MNHNY and SVGAGI (reference sequence). The CDR3 totals 14 residues. The ends were cut back, 8 bases at V and 5 bases at J, with 18 bases in the middle. CDR3 region: CASSDTIGVTEAFF. Here the CDR3 DNA reads TGTGCCAGCTCGGACACTATCGGGGTTACTGAAGCTTTCTTT.

This rearrangement joins TRBV7-3 to TRBJ2-1; tentatively, D is TRBD2 (5 bases). This CDR3 has 15 amino acids. V was cut by 5 bases and J by 0 bases, with 11 bases left in between. Per the germline V gene, CDR1 is SGHTA and CDR2 is FQGTGA. This CDR3 is CASSLSAVSYNEQFF. The CDR3 DNA reads TGTGCCAGCAGCCTATCAGCGGTCTCCTACAATGAGCAGTTCTTC. The full variable domain, its missing parts supplied by reference TRBV7-3 and TRBJ2-1, is GAGVSQTPSNKVTEKGKYVELRCDPISGHTALYWYRQSLGQGPEFLIYFQGTGAADDSGLPNDRFFAVRPEGSVSTLKIQRTERGDSAVYLCASSLSAVSYNEQFFGPGTRLTVL.

The V call is TRBV5-4, the J call TRBJ2-6; TRBD1 matches at 7 bases. In germline, CDR1 is SGHNT, CDR2 YYREEE (reference sequence). The CDR3 consists of 19 residues. V shed 5 bases, J shed 0 bases, and the junction held 14 bases outside the gene matches. CDR3 nucleotides: TGTGCCAGCAGTCTAGGGGGCTACAGGGGACCCTCTGGGGCCAACGTCCTGACTTTC. Translated: CASSLGGYRGPSGANVLTF.

The rearrangement uses TRBV5-5 and TRBJ1-5; TRBD1 agrees at 10 bases. Trimming removed 4 bases from V and 8 bases from J; junction bases left unmatched: 6. The germline CDR1 and CDR2 sequences are SGHKS and YYEKEE (reference sequence). The CDR3 is 14 amino acids. CDR3 sequence (DNA): TGTGCCAGCAGCCCGGGACAGGGGACGAAGCCCCAGCATTTT. Translated: CASSPGQGTKPQHF.

This chain joins TRBV5-8 and TRBJ1-5; tentative D call: TRBD1 (6 bases). CDR1 is SGHTS, CDR2 YDEGEE, per germline. The CDR3 sequence is 14 residues long. The V gene lost 6 bases and the J gene lost 0 bases, with 10 bases spanning the gap. The CDR3 DNA reads TGTGCCAGCAACTCACAGGGTAGCAATCAGCCCCAGCATTTT. The encoded protein is CASNSQGSNQPQHF.

V gene TRBV1 combines with J gene TRBJ2-1; TRBD2 is the table's D call, not checked against the DNA. TRBV1 is a pseudogene segment. This CDR3 is built from 15 residues. The CDR3 reads CTSSHTSGLCNEQFF. The CDR3 coding sequence is TGCACCAGCAGCCATACTAGCGGGCTTTGTAATGAGCAGTTCTTC.

This clone was seen a handful of times. The rearrangement uses TRBV5-1 and TRBJ2-2; 11 bases are shared with TRBD2. The germline V gene has CDR1 SGHRS and CDR2 YFSETQ. After removal of 0 bases from V and 5 bases from J, the junction contained 3 bases not matched to a gene. This CDR3 spans 16 amino acids. For the CDR3, the DNA is TGCGCCAGCAGCTTGGCTCTAGCGGGAGGTACCGGGGAGCTGTTTTTT. Its translation is CASSLALAGGTGELFF.

The CDR3 is CASSRGTGVYGYTF. The CDR3 DNA follows: TGTGCCAGCAGTCGCGGGACAGGGGTGTATGGCTACACCTTC. V usage is TRBV6-9 and J usage is TRBJ1-2, with TRBD1 matching over 10 bases. J lost 5 bases, V lost 5 bases, and 5 bases had no gene match. Per the germline V gene, CDR1 is MNHGY and CDR2 is SVAAGI. The CDR3 has 14 amino acids.

The chain is built from TRBV16 and TRBJ2-3, with 10 bases aligning to TRBD1. Per the germline V gene, CDR1 is KGHSY and CDR2 is FQNENV. The CDR3 contains 16 residues. With 0 bases clipped from V and 4 bases from J, the junction kept 4 bases outside the gene matches. The CDR3 loop reads CASSQSRTGGSDTQYF. CDR3 sequence (DNA): TGTGCCAGCAGCCAATCGAGGACAGGGGGGTCAGATACGCAGTATTTT.

This clone was picked up one time. The chain combines TRBV4-3 with TRBJ2-1; no definite D call. CDR3 length equals 12 residues. Trimming stripped 3 bases from V and 4 bases from J, with 4 bases between. CDR1 and CDR2 (germline): LGHNA, YSLEER. The CDR3 protein is CASSQAYNEQFF. CDR3 bases: TGCGCCAGCAGCCAGGCTTACAATGAGCAGTTCTTC.

V usage is TRBV5-1 and J usage is TRBJ2-1; D gene unclear. The V gene's germline CDR1 is SGHRS and CDR2 YFSETQ. The CDR3 contains 11 residues. Trimming pared 4 bases from V and 5 bases from J, leaving 4 bases between. The CDR3 sequence: CASSTNNEQFF. In DNA form, the CDR3 reads TGCGCCAGCAGCACGAACAATGAGCAGTTCTTC.

Only one count was recorded for this clone. The chain links TRBV6-4 to TRBJ2-3, with 9 bases that match TRBD2. The junction had 6 bases not matched to a gene; V was cut back by 3 bases and J by 2 bases. Per the germline V gene, CDR1 is MRHNA and CDR2 is SNTAGT. The CDR3 loop spans 16 amino acids. The CDR3 loop reads CASSEGLADTTDTQYF. The DNA for the CDR3 is TGTGCCAGCAGTGAGGGACTAGCAGACACCACAGATACGCAGTATTTT.

The chain carries TRBV5-1 and TRBJ2-3; the match to TRBD1 covers 8 bases. Per germline, CDR1 SGHRS and CDR2 YFSETQ. J lost 0 bases, V lost 6 bases, and 6 bases had no gene match. CDR3 length: 15 amino acids. The CDR3 region is CASTRTGFSTDTQYF. DNA of the CDR3: TGCGCCAGCACCCGGACAGGGTTTAGCACAGATACGCAGTATTTT. The complete variable domain, with remaining parts taken from reference TRBV5-1 and TRBJ2-3, reads KAGVTQTPRYLIKTRGQQVTLSCSPISGHRSVSWYQQTPGQGLQFLFEYFSETQRNKGNFPGRFSGRQFSNSRSEMNVSTLELGDSALYLCASTRTGFSTDTQYFGPGTRLTVL.

About this clone itself: The junction shows a germline mismatch at one end, possibly a read error. The rearrangement links TRBV7-1 to TRBJ2-1; TRBD2 matches 8 bases. TRBV7-1 is marked as an open reading frame, function uncertain. This CDR3 has 13 amino acids. The CDR3 bases are TGTGCCAGCAGCCCAGCGGGAGCCTATGAGCAGTTCTTC. Encoded protein: CASSPAGAYEQFF.

The rearrangement links TRBV6-1 to TRBJ1-1; 8 nucleotides align to TRBD1. Trimming removed 7 bases from V and 3 bases from J; junction bases left unmatched: 7. Germline CDR1 MNHNS, CDR2 SASEGT. The CDR3 extends over 14 amino acids. Here the CDR3 reads CASMMLQGDTEAFF. The CDR3 DNA reads as TGTGCCAGCATGATGCTACAGGGGGACACTGAAGCTTTCTTT.

This chain uses TRBV2 with TRBJ2-7; D ambiguous. The CDR3 is made up of 13 amino acids. V was clipped by 5 bases and J by 3 bases, with 11 bases between them. Germline V gene lookup returns CDR1 SNHLY and CDR2 FYNNEI. The CDR3 nucleotides read TGTGCCAGCAGTATGACAAAGGGCTACGAGCAGTACTTC. It specifies CASSMTKGYEQYF. Using reference TRBV2 and TRBJ2-7 for the parts outside the CDR3, the full variable domain is EPEVTQTPSHQVTQMGQEVILRCVPISNHLYFYWYRQILGQKVEFLVSFYNNEISEKSEIFDDQFSVERPDGSNFTLKIRSTKLEDSAMYFCASSMTKGYEQYFGPGTRLTVT.

This rearrangement joins TRBV11-2 to TRBJ2-6, with 12 bases lining up with TRBD2. J was trimmed by 2 bases and V by 2 bases; bases with no gene match: 4. CDR1 SGHAT and CDR2 FQNNGV come from the germline V gene. The CDR3 has 18 amino acids. In nucleotides, the CDR3 is TGTGCCAGCAGCTTACGACTAGCGGGGGCGGCTGGGGCCAACGTCCTGACTTTC. It specifies CASSLRLAGAAGANVLTF. Variable domain in full (rest from reference TRBV11-2 and TRBJ2-6): EAGVAQSPRYKIIEKRQSVAFWCNPISGHATLYWYQQILGQGPKLLIQFQNNGVVDDSQLPKDRFSAERLKGVDSTLKIQPAKLEDSAVYLCASSLRLAGAAGANVLTFGAGSRLTVL.

V usage is TRBV4-3 and J usage is TRBJ1-4; weak D call: TRBD1 (5 bases). The CDR3 extends over 15 amino acids. Germline V gene lookup returns CDR1 LGHNA and CDR2 YSLEER. V gave up 0 bases and J gave up 6 bases, with 11 bases separating them. Written as DNA, the CDR3 is TGCGCCAGCAGCCAAGATACGGGGCCCCATGAAAAACTGTTTTTT. Translation: CASSQDTGPHEKLFF.

The chain combines TRBV9 with TRBJ2-3; TRBD2 is a possible D gene (6 bases). Germline CDR1 and CDR2: SGDLS and YYNGEE. Trimming removed 4 bases at V and 2 bases at J, with 20 bases between. The CDR3 has 17 amino acids. The CDR3 DNA reads as TGTGCCAGCAGCTCGCCACCGGGACTGGGACCCACAGATACGCAGTATTTT. Translated, it gives CASSSPPGLGPTDTQYF.

This clone was recorded a few times. The rearrangement uses TRBV27 and TRBJ1-5; D is unresolved. Germline V gives CDR1 MNHEY, CDR2 SMNVEV (reference sequence). The V and J ends lost 6 bases and 9 bases respectively, with 15 bases between them. The CDR3 spans 13 residues. CDR3 nucleotides: TGTGCCAGCAGCCTACTCTGGGGAATGCCCCAGCATTTT. Translating gives CASSLLWGMPQHF.

The V and J genes are TRBV7-3 and TRBJ1-2; the D is unclear. Trimming shortened V by 5 bases and J by 5 bases, and 15 bases separated the two germline ends. The CDR3 sequence is 14 residues long. The germline CDR1 and CDR2 sequences are SGHTA and FQGTGA. In DNA, the CDR3 is TGTGCCAGCAGCCCCAGTAATCGCCGGTATGGCTACACCTTC. Residues: CASSPSNRRYGYTF.

The CDR3 DNA sequence: TGTGCCAGCAGTCCAGGGACAGGGGACAATCAGCCCCAGCATTTT. This codes for CASSPGTGDNQPQHF. The genes are TRBV6-6 and TRBJ1-5, with 10 bases aligning to TRBD1. Germline trimming cut 5 bases from V and 3 bases from J; bases unmatched to any gene: 4. From germline, CDR1 is MNHNY and CDR2 SVGAGI (reference sequence). This CDR3 is built from 15 residues.

Regarding this clone: The sample contains more than one DNA sequence encoding this CDR3. The chain employs TRBV6-5 and TRBJ1-6, with TRBD1 identical over 8 bases. CDR1 is MNHEY and CDR2 is SVGAGI in the germline V gene. Losses at the gene ends were 2 bases for V and 10 bases for J; bases not matched to a gene: 7. This CDR3 is built from 15 residues. The CDR3 coding sequence is TGTGCCAGCAGTTACACGACAGGGGAGGACTCACCCCTCCACTTT. Translating it yields CASSYTTGEDSPLHF.